The entry below gives a single T cell receptor beta chain sequence along with its context. These data come from a study of blood T cell repertoires in COVID-19. V lost 0 bases and J lost 2, with 19 bases in between. This CDR3 spans 18 amino acids. From germline, CDR1 is MNHEY and CDR2 SVGEGT. Libraries were prepared by immunoSEQ multiplex PCR; TCRdb keeps only in-frame clonotypes and omits some of them. The data show under 200,000 clones, roughly 90% seen once. The TCR comes from a man aged 18 to 30 with active or convalescent COVID-19. Sequencing used peripheral blood. The chain has TRBV6-2 or TRBV6-3 and TRBJ2-5, with a tentative D call TRBD2 (6 bases). CDR3 coding DNA: TGTGCCAGCAGTTACTCGGCCCGATTGGGGACTCCTCAAGAGACCCAGTACTTC. Its protein product is CASSYSARLGTPQETQYF.